The TCR beta chain under discussion was sequenced for a study of CD8 T cells in Susac syndrome. Germline V CDR1 and CDR2: LGHDT, YNNKEL (reference sequence). There are 13 residues in the CDR3. The V gene lost 2 bases and the J gene lost 4 bases, with 8 bases spanning the gap. Negative isolation yielded CD8+ and CD4+ T cells; FACS enriched TEMRA cells. The authors reverse transcribed roughly 0.5 to 1 ug RNA with random hexamers. TCRdb ran MiXCR on the immunoSEQ multiplex PCR reads and lists one entry per CDR3 protein. The profile covers approximately 170,000 distinct CDR3 sequences, with roughly nine tenths appearing a single time and approximately 0.082% taken by the ten largest.

The chain uses TRBV3-1 and TRBJ1-1, with unresolved D. The material sequenced was CD4+ T cells from PBMCs. The clonotype originates from a human donor in good health. The CDR3 protein is CASSQIQATEAFF. In nucleotides, the CDR3 is TGTGCCAGCAGCCAAATCCAGGCCACTGAAGCTTTCTTT.